The TCR beta chain described here comes from a study of cytomegalovirus exposure and HLA in healthy donors. Study summary: There were around 390 genotyped donors. Of these, roughly 80% fell in the genetic ancestry cluster associated with self-reported Caucasian donors.

CDR3 size: 16 residues. Germline CDR1 reads SGHRS; CDR2 reads YFSETQ. Trimming at V came to 4 bases and at J to 2 bases, leaving 7 bases not matched to a gene. 60 Vbeta and 13 Jbeta primers were used in PCR. Sequencing was performed with immunoSEQ multiplex PCR; in TCRdb, only in-frame clones are kept and a portion is missing. The sample carries a few hundred thousand clones, about 83% recorded once. This chain connects TRBV5-1 to TRBJ1-4; 8 positions match TRBD1. This clonotype was obtained from a man aged 40-49 years in good health and CMV-seronegative. Source material: PBMCs. Written as DNA, the CDR3 is TGCGCCAGCAGCAAGAGGACAGGGAGGACTAATGAAAAACTGTTTTTT. This sequence encodes CASSKRTGRTNEKLFF.